This TCR beta chain was found in a study of Ad26.COV2.S vaccination and SARS-CoV-2 variants. For the study at large: Participants got Ad26.COV2.S intramuscularly, once or twice 56 days apart.

Here immunoSEQ multiplex PCR was the method, and the copy in TCRdb shows in-frame clones only, minus some. The table includes around 450,000 clones, about 89% detected once. Treatment denoted: some 19 received Ad26.COV2.S at low or high dose, single or two shots; about five received placebo; per-sample allocation not given. Following the first vaccine or placebo injection, samples were taken on day 63. V was trimmed by 5 bases and J by 8 bases, leaving 12 bases between them. CDR1 is LNHNV and CDR2 is YYDKDF in the germline V gene (reference sequence). CDR3 size: 13 residues. This clone appeared a few times.

The TCR sequence derives from a person aged 18-60 years who received the Ad26.COV2.S COVID-19 vaccine or a placebo. The specimen was peripheral blood, collected in a trial of Ad26.COV2.S vaccine versus placebo. The chain employs TRBV15 and TRBJ1-4; maybe TRBD1 (6 bases). The CDR3 loop reads CATSQQGGEKLFF. The CDR3 bases are TGTGCCACCAGCCAACAGGGCGGGGAAAAACTGTTTTTT.